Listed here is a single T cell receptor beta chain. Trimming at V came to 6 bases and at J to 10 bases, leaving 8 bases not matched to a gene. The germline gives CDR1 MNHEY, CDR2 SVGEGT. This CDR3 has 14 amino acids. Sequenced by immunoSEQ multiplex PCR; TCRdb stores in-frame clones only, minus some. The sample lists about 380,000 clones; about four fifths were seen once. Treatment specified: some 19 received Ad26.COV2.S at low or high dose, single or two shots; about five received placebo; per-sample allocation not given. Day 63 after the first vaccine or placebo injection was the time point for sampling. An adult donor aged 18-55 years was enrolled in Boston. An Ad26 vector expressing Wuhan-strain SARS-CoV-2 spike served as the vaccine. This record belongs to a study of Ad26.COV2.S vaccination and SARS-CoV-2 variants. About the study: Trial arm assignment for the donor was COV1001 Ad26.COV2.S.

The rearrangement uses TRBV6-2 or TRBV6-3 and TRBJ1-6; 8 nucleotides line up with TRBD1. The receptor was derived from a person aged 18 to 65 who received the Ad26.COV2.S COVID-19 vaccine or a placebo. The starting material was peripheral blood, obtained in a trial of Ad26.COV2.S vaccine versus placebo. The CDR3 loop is CASSPRTGHSPLHF. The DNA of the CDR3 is TGTGCCAGCAGCCCCCGGACAGGGCACTCACCCCTCCACTTT.